This T cell receptor (beta chain) was found in a study of T cell responses to AZD1222 COVID-19 vaccine. Across the study: Second-dose timings of about 4 or about 12 weeks were pooled. Study outcomes and limitations: Clonal diversity was possibly underestimated; the donors were predominantly white British and more often female. It was only after the peak T cell response that any repertoires were sampled.

Clones were read by immunoSEQ multiplex PCR, and TCRdb kept only the in-frame ones, dropping some. The sample gives about 88,000 clones, approximately 90% of which show up once; more than 4.5% is in the top ten. Turning to this clone: Its target is not known.

Germline CDR1 is SNHLY and CDR2 is FYNNEI. Trimming removed 6 bases from V and 1 base from J, with 15 bases in between. The CDR3 length is 16 residues. The clonotype comes from an adult in good health. The sequencing used peripheral blood, collected on day 0 of AZD1222 vaccination. The V gene is TRBV2, the J gene TRBJ2-2, with D possibly matching TRBD2 (5 bases). In DNA form, the CDR3 reads TGTGCCAGCAGGCCGTTTGGGAGCATGAACACCGGGGAGCTGTTTTTT. Translating it yields CASRPFGSMNTGELFF.